The next 27 T cell receptor beta chains were all read from a single sample in a study of T cells after yellow fever vaccination. TCRdb independently ran MiXCR on the 5' RACE reads; one entry per CDR3 protein. The sample shows under 600,000 distinct CDR3 sequences, roughly 13% of them seen only once. Material: PBMCs, obtained on the day of the yellow fever booster vaccination. These receptors were collected from a man aged 25-45 years who received the YFV17D yellow fever vaccine.

There are many counts of this clonotype. This rearrangement joins TRBV18 to TRBJ2-5; the D is unclear. In germline, CDR1 is KGHSH, CDR2 LQKENI. Trimming stripped 1 base from V and 5 bases from J, with 8 bases between. The CDR3 totals 13 residues. CDR3 nucleotide sequence: TGTGCCAGCTCACCACTCCTGGGGGAGACCCAGTACTTC. It is translated as CASSPLLGETQYF. The whole variable domain, remainder taken from reference TRBV18 and TRBJ2-5, is NAGVMQNPRHLVRRRGQEARLRCSPMKGHSHVYWYRQLPEEGLKFMVYLQKENIIDESGMPKERFSAEFPKEGPSILRIQQVVRGDSAAYFCASSPLLGETQYFGPGTRLLVL.

This clonotype was counted between two and nine times. This chain joins TRBV7-2 and TRBJ2-4; a weak D match, TRBD2 (5 bases). Germline lookup yields CDR1 SGHTA and CDR2 FQGNSA. The CDR3 is 17 residues long. The germline V and J ends were trimmed by 4 bases and 1 base, with 17 bases remaining between them. For the CDR3, the DNA is TGTGCCAGCAGCTCCCGAACCAGCGGTGGGGCCAAAAACATTCAGTACTTC. This translates into CASSSRTSGGAKNIQYF.

Many counts were recorded for this clonotype. V gene TRBV5-1 combines with J gene TRBJ2-5; 9 bases line up with TRBD1. The CDR3 sequence is 13 residues long. CDR1 and CDR2 from the germline V gene are SGHRS and YFSETQ. Trimming cost V 5 bases and J 4 bases; bases outside gene matches: 3. CDR3 in amino acids: CASRSGQGETQYF. DNA for the CDR3: TGCGCCAGCAGGTCGGGACAGGGAGAGACCCAGTACTTC.

This chain connects TRBV10-2 to TRBJ2-3; 13 nucleotides line up with TRBD2. This CDR3 has 18 amino acids. V shed 5 bases, J shed 0 bases, and the junction held 8 bases outside the gene matches. Germline values: CDR1 WSHSY, CDR2 SAAADI. This CDR3 is CASSRTSGSAISTDTQYF. CDR3 nucleotides: TGCGCCAGCAGTCGGACTAGCGGGAGTGCCATTAGCACAGATACGCAGTATTTT.

This clonotype occurred a few times. The chain combines TRBV5-1 with TRBJ1-1; 7 bases align to TRBD1. Germline V gene data show CDR1 as SGHRS and CDR2 as YFSETQ. The ends lost 4 bases at V and 1 base at J; junction bases unmatched: 7. The CDR3 is 15 amino acids. CDR3 in amino acids: CASSNDRVPNTEAFF. The CDR3 DNA sequence: TGCGCCAGCAGCAACGACAGGGTTCCGAACACTGAAGCTTTCTTT.

This clonotype is a singleton in its sample. This chain uses TRBV7-2 with TRBJ2-1; the match to TRBD2 covers 12 bases. CDR1 SGHTA and CDR2 FQGNSA come from the germline V gene. J lost 7 bases, V lost 4 bases, and 5 bases had no gene match. The CDR3 length is 15 residues. The CDR3 loop is CASSSGLAGTNEQFF. The CDR3 DNA follows: TGTGCCAGCAGCTCCGGACTAGCGGGGACAAATGAGCAGTTCTTC.

This chain connects TRBV4-2 to TRBJ1-2, with D hard to call. V was pared by 6 bases and J by 1 base, with 15 bases between. Germline V gene data show CDR1 as LGHNA and CDR2 as YNFKEQ. CDR3 length: 15 residues. The CDR3 loop is CASRPGSNSNYGYTF. CDR3 DNA: TGTGCCAGCAGGCCTGGATCCAACAGTAACTATGGCTACACCTTC.

This clonotype showed up just a few times. The chain recombines TRBV29-1 with TRBJ2-7, with a tentative D call TRBD2 (5 bases). The V and J ends lost 7 bases and 5 bases respectively, with 12 bases between them. CDR3 length: 11 residues. Germline CDR1 reads SQVTM; CDR2 reads ANQGSEA. The chain's CDR3 is CSAKPGNEQYF. The CDR3 nucleotides read TGCAGCGCAAAGCCGGGGAACGAGCAGTACTTC.

This clonotype was seen ten or more times. V is TRBV27 and J is TRBJ2-1, with 7 bases lining up with TRBD2. Germline V lookup: CDR1 MNHEY, CDR2 SMNVEV (reference sequence). With 3 bases clipped from V and 6 bases from J, the junction kept 11 bases outside the gene matches. The CDR3 extends over 16 amino acids. The CDR3 spells CASSLRGSRGSNEQFF. The CDR3 DNA reads TGTGCCAGCAGTTTGCGCGGGAGCCGCGGTAGCAATGAGCAGTTCTTC.

CDR3 nucleotide sequence: TGTGCCAGCAGCTTAAACCATGCAACTAATGAAAAACTGTTTTTT. Protein: CASSLNHATNEKLFF. The chain has TRBV7-2 and TRBJ1-4; D gene uncertain. Trimming removed 2 bases at V and 0 bases at J, with 7 bases between. CDR3 size: 15 residues. Germline CDR1 reads SGHTA; CDR2 reads FQGNSA.

This clonotype was found a few times. This chain links TRBV15 with TRBJ2-5; no firm D call. Trimming removed 4 bases from V and 3 bases from J, with 9 bases in between. This CDR3 has 13 residues. Germline assignment: CDR1 LNHNV and CDR2 YYDKDF (reference sequence). Here the CDR3 DNA reads TGTGCCACCAGCATGGGCGTAAAAGAGACCCAGTACTTC. Residues: CATSMGVKETQYF.

This clonotype appeared a few times. This sequence joins TRBV4-3 and TRBJ2-5, with a tentative D call TRBD1 (5 bases). This CDR3 has 16 amino acids. Between the trimmed V and J ends, which lost 0 bases and 5 bases, there was a span of 16 bases. CDR1 is LGHNA and CDR2 is YSLEER in the germline V gene. The chain's CDR3 is CASSQDLPRAGETQYF. The CDR3 nucleotides are TGCGCCAGCAGCCAAGATCTTCCCAGGGCCGGTGAGACCCAGTACTTC.

The chain combines TRBV5-6 with TRBJ2-3; either TRBD1 or TRBD2 may supply D (5 bases each). CDR3 length: 14 amino acids. V was shortened by 3 bases and J by 4 bases, with 12 bases between the two germline ends. Germline V gives CDR1 SGHDT, CDR2 YYEEEE. Here the CDR3 reads CASSSMGVADTQYF. CDR3 nucleotides: TGTGCCAGCAGCTCGATGGGGGTAGCAGATACGCAGTATTTT.

V is TRBV20-1 and J is TRBJ2-1; no clear D. The CDR3 consists of 12 residues. Germline V gene sequence: CDR1 DFQATT, CDR2 SNEGSKA (reference sequence). Trimming took off 6 bases at V and 5 bases at J, with 11 bases between the two ends. The CDR3 spells CSASRRNNEQFF. The CDR3 nucleotides read TGCAGTGCCTCACGACGGAACAATGAGCAGTTCTTC.

In its sample, this clonotype was seen a few times. The DNA of the CDR3 is TGCAGTGCCCACGTGGGAGGGGCTAACTATGGCTACACCTTC. Its translation is CSAHVGGANYGYTF. The V call is TRBV20-1, the J call TRBJ1-2, with D possibly TRBD1 on 5 matching bases. Germline-derived CDR1 and CDR2 are DFQATT and SNEGSKA (reference sequence). Trimming cost V 6 bases and J 0 bases, with 14 bases left between them. The CDR3 contains 14 residues.

This clonotype was detected only once. The J gene is TRBJ2-3, the V gene TRBV27; 7 bases map to TRBD2. The CDR3 is 16 amino acids. In germline, CDR1 is MNHEY, CDR2 SMNVEV (reference sequence). Unmatched junction bases numbered 7, after V lost 3 bases and J lost 1 base. CDR3 bases: TGTGCCAGCAGTTTGGCGAGCGGGGCCCGCACAGATACGCAGTATTTT. Amino acid sequence: CASSLASGARTDTQYF.

This clonotype has a handful of counts. The chain has TRBV2 and TRBJ2-1, with D possibly being TRBD2 (6 bases). With 6 bases removed from V and 2 bases from J, the gap between germline ends came to 14 bases. Germline assignment: CDR1 SNHLY and CDR2 FYNNEI. The CDR3 is 15 amino acids. CDR3 sequence: CASRGTLQAYNEQFF. The CDR3 coding sequence is TGTGCCAGCAGGGGGACTCTACAGGCCTACAATGAGCAGTTCTTC.

This clonotype showed up just a few times. The V gene is TRBV6-5, the J gene TRBJ2-7; D assignment may be TRBD1 or TRBD2 (6 bases each). This CDR3 has 14 amino acids. The V gene's germline CDR1 is MNHEY and CDR2 SVGAGI. The V gene lost 3 bases and the J gene lost 4 bases, with 13 bases spanning the gap. CDR3 nucleotide sequence: TGTGCCAGCAGTTATACGGGGGCGGGTTACGAGCAGTACTTC. Its protein product is CASSYTGAGYEQYF.

The chain combines TRBV3-1 with TRBJ2-1; the D gene is possibly TRBD2 (5 bases). The CDR3 has 16 residues. The V end lost 0 bases, the J end lost 6 bases, and 15 bases lay between the germline ends. Per germline, CDR1 LGHDT and CDR2 YNNKEL (reference sequence). CDR3 protein: CASSQDLRGGGNEQFF. For the CDR3, the DNA is TGTGCCAGCAGCCAAGATCTGAGAGGTGGAGGCAATGAGCAGTTCTTC.

The rearrangement uses TRBV14 and TRBJ2-6; D may be TRBD1 (5 bases). The CDR3 spans 19 residues. Per the germline V gene, CDR1 is SGHDN and CDR2 is FVKESK. The V and J ends lost 2 bases and 2 bases respectively, with 19 bases between them. The CDR3 region has the DNA TGTGCCAGCAGCCAAACTACCGTACAAAGGGGCGCTGGGGCCAACGTCCTGACTTTC. Encoded protein: CASSQTTVQRGAGANVLTF.

This clonotype showed up just a few times. The V gene is TRBV6-2 or TRBV6-3, the J gene TRBJ2-7, with TRBD1 identical over 8 bases. The V gene's germline CDR1 is MNHEY and CDR2 SVGEGT. The CDR3 contains 17 residues. Trimming took 2 bases from V and 2 from J; bases not matched to a gene: 11. For the CDR3, the DNA is TGTGCCAGCAGTTACCCTTCACGGACAGGGTGGACCTACGAGCAGTACTTC. Translation: CASSYPSRTGWTYEQYF.

This clonotype has a handful of counts. The chain couples TRBV7-6 to TRBJ2-1; D might be TRBD2 (7 bases). This CDR3 is built from 12 residues. V gave up 5 bases and J gave up 9 bases, with 11 bases separating them. Per germline, CDR1 SGHVS and CDR2 FNYEAQ. DNA of the CDR3: TGTGCCAGCAGCACCGCGGGGGCTGAGCAGTTCTTC. The encoded protein is CASSTAGAEQFF.

V gene TRBV6-5 combines with J gene TRBJ2-7, with 12 bases identical to TRBD2. V lost 2 bases to trimming and J lost 0 bases; unmatched junction nucleotides: 2. Germline CDR1 and CDR2: MNHEY and SVGAGI. This CDR3 has 16 amino acids. CDR3 DNA sequence: TGTGCCAGCAGTTACCAGACTAGCGGGAGCTCCTACGAGCAGTACTTC. As protein: CASSYQTSGSSYEQYF.

The rearrangement uses TRBV4-3 and TRBJ2-2; 11 bases agree with TRBD1. V shed 4 bases, J shed 0 bases, and the junction held 4 bases outside the gene matches. Germline V CDR1 and CDR2: LGHNA, YSLEER. The CDR3 contains 17 residues. CDR3 region: CASSRWDRGSNTGELFF. In nucleotides, the CDR3 is TGCGCCAGCAGCCGATGGGACAGGGGGTCGAACACCGGGGAGCTGTTTTTT.

The chain combines TRBV5-6 with TRBJ2-1; no definite D call. This CDR3 comprises 11 residues. The ends were cut back, 3 bases at V and 6 bases at J, with 4 bases in the middle. Germline loops: CDR1 SGHDT, CDR2 YYEEEE. Here the CDR3 DNA reads TGTGCCAGCAGCTGGAGCAATGAGCAGTTCTTC. Translation: CASSWSNEQFF.

The rearrangement uses TRBV5-1 and TRBJ1-4, with D unclear. Germline CDR1 SGHRS, CDR2 YFSETQ. This CDR3 comprises 14 residues. V lost 2 bases and J 5 bases, leaving 10 bases between the germline ends. CDR3 amino acids: CASSFRMGNEKLFF. CDR3 bases: TGCGCCAGCAGCTTTCGGATGGGAAATGAAAAACTGTTTTTT.

In its sample, this clonotype was seen a few times. V gene TRBV4-3 combines with J gene TRBJ2-3, with D perhaps TRBD2 (6 bases). In germline, CDR1 is LGHNA, CDR2 YSLEER. CDR3 size: 15 residues. V lost 4 bases and J lost 4, with 15 bases in between. CDR3 in amino acids: CASSLISAGPDTQYF. Here the CDR3 DNA reads TGCGCCAGCAGCCTCATCTCCGCGGGGCCAGATACGCAGTATTTT.